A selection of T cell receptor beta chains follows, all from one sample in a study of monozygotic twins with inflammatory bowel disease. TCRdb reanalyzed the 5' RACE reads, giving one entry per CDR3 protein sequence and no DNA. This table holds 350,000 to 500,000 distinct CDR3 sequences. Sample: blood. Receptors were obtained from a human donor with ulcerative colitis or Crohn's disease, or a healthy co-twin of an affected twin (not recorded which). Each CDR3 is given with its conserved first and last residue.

CDR3: CASSLLGGGTGELFF; V: TRBV3-1; J: TRBJ2-2
CDR3: CASSYTGKDEQFF; V: TRBV7-3; J: TRBJ2-1
CDR3: CASSLSTGNTIYF; V: TRBV5-1; J: TRBJ1-3
CDR3: CSAWSGSYEQYF; V: TRBV20-1; J: TRBJ2-7
CDR3: CASGQDFRLNTGELFF; V: TRBV7-8; J: TRBJ2-2
CDR3: CASSPVPGGGWGALGNIQYF; V: TRBV28; J: TRBJ2-4
CDR3: CASRRGSDNEQFF; V: TRBV4-1; J: TRBJ2-1
CDR3: CASRPSGGAFGELFF; V: TRBV7-2; J: TRBJ2-2
CDR3: CASSLDPGLDYGYTF; V: TRBV5-1; J: TRBJ1-2
CDR3: CASSTLAYTGELFF; V: TRBV7-2; J: TRBJ2-2
CDR3: CASSLSGVTNEKLFF; V: TRBV5-1; J: TRBJ1-4
CDR3: CASSTRIFGSNEKLFF; V: TRBV12-3/TRBV12-4; J: TRBJ1-4
CDR3: CASGQGALWGETQYF; V: TRBV12-5; J: TRBJ2-5
CDR3: CSARPGQGNNEQFF; V: TRBV20-1; J: TRBJ2-1
CDR3: CASSQGGAVNEQFF; V: TRBV3-1; J: TRBJ2-1
CDR3: CASSPRGAYEQYF; V: TRBV18; J: TRBJ2-7
CDR3: CAASSGANVLTF; V: TRBV6-5; J: TRBJ2-6